This is a list of T cell receptor beta chains from one sample in a study of CD8+ T cells in alopecia areata. This table comes from immunoSEQ multiplex PCR, and its TCRdb copy is limited to in-frame clones, with some not included. The sample records around 180,000 clones, 60% being singletons. The sequencing used CD4+ T cells sorted from blood, collected at week 24, from a patient treated with tofacitinib. All receptors derive from a human donor with alopecia areata. CDR3s include the opening cysteine and the closing phenylalanine or tryptophan. A D gene is named only where the DNA matches it firmly. A row's size may be missing; if present it is once, few, many or a size class.

V gene,CDR3 length,clone size,J gene,D gene,CDR3 DNA,CDR3 protein
TRBV5-1,11,few,TRBJ2-1,NA,TGCGCCAGCAGCACCGGCAATGAGCAGTTCTTC,CASSTGNEQFF
TRBV29-1,9,NA,TRBJ1-2,NA,TGCAGCAGTTCCCCCGGCTACACCTTC,CSSSPGYTF
TRBV4-3,15,NA,TRBJ1-2,TRBD1,TGCGCCAGCAGCCAGGCCCCCAGGGGGGAGTGGGGCTACACCTTC,CASSQAPRGEWGYTF
TRBV11-2,13,few,TRBJ2-7,NA,TGTGCCAGCAGCCCTGGGATCAACTACGAGCAGTACTTC,CASSPGINYEQYF
TRBV29-1,17,NA,TRBJ1-1,TRBD1,TGCAGCGTTGTAACCCTCGGCCAGGGGGCGTTCAACACTGAAGCTTTCTTT,CSVVTLGQGAFNTEAFF
TRBV29-1,13,NA,TRBJ1-1,NA,TGCAGCGTATCCATGAATTTGAACACTGAAGCTTTCTTT,CSVSMNLNTEAFF
TRBV29-1,14,NA,TRBJ2-1,NA,TGCAGCGTTGATATGCTAGCCGGAAAAAATGAGCAGTTCTTC,CSVDMLAGKNEQFF
TRBV6-6,16,NA,TRBJ2-3,TRBD2,TGTGCCAGCAGTCCATTAGCGGGGGGTCGCACAGATACGCAGTATTTT,CASSPLAGGRTDTQYF
TRBV29-1,14,NA,TRBJ1-3,NA,TGCAGCGTGGGGACGGTGAGCTCTGGAAACACCATATATTTT,CSVGTVSSGNTIYF
TRBV6-5,15,NA,TRBJ1-1,NA,TGTGCCAGCAGTTATGGTCGCGGACTCCAGACTGAAGCTTTCTTT,CASSYGRGLQTEAFF
TRBV9,15,NA,TRBJ1-1,NA,TGTGCCAGCAGCAGCGCAGGGGAACCGTTGTCTGAAGCTTTCTTT,CASSSAGEPLSEAFF
TRBV30,14,few,TRBJ2-2,TRBD1,TGTGCCTGGAAGACAGGGTTGAAGACCGGGGAGCTGTTTTTT,CAWKTGLKTGELFF
TRBV5-1,15,NA,TRBJ1-4,TRBD1,TGCGCCAGCAGCGAGGGGACAGGGGAAGTTGAAAAACTGTTTTTT,CASSEGTGEVEKLFF
TRBV4-3,14,few,TRBJ1-4,NA,TGCGCCAGCAGCCGCGGGATCAGCAATGAAAAACTGTTTTTT,CASSRGISNEKLFF
TRBV29-1,15,NA,TRBJ2-7,TRBD1,TGCAGCGTCGCTAGGGCGGGACAGGGAGCCTACGAGCAGTACTTC,CSVARAGQGAYEQYF
TRBV11-2,13,NA,TRBJ1-1,NA,TGTGCCAGCAGCTTAGGTGGGGCGGGTGAAGCTTTCTTT,CASSLGGAGEAFF
TRBV5-1,15,NA,TRBJ1-6,NA,TGCGCCAGCAGCTTGGCAGGGGAAGTCGAGTCACCCCTCCACTTT,CASSLAGEVESPLHF
TRBV7-8,13,NA,TRBJ2-7,NA,TGTGCCAGCAGCTTTATGGGTGGCTACGAGCAGTACTTC,CASSFMGGYEQYF
TRBV14,15,few,TRBJ2-4,NA,TGTGCCAGCAGCCAAGATGAGACGGTAAAAAACATTCAGTACTTC,CASSQDETVKNIQYF
TRBV6-1,14,few,TRBJ2-4,TRBD2,TGTGCCAGCGATTTGGGGGGGACCAAAAACATTCAGTACTTC,CASDLGGTKNIQYF
TRBV5-1,14,NA,TRBJ2-3,NA,TGCGCCAGCAGCATTAGTGGGGGTGCAGATACGCAGTATTTT,CASSISGGADTQYF
TRBV6-5,15,NA,TRBJ2-6,NA,TGTGCCAGCAGTTACTCGTCCCCGGGGGCCAACGTCCTGACTTTC,CASSYSSPGANVLTF
TRBV4-3,15,NA,TRBJ1-5,NA,TGCGCCAGCAGCCAGGAGGGACGGAGCAATCAGCCCCAGCATTTT,CASSQEGRSNQPQHF
TRBV2,12,NA,TRBJ2-2,NA,TGTGCCAGCAATCGAAGCCCCGGGGAGCTGTTTTTT,CASNRSPGELFF
TRBV11-2,13,few,TRBJ2-2,NA,TGTGCCAGCAGCCCCCGGATACACGGGGAGCTGTTTTTT,CASSPRIHGELFF
TRBV7-2,13,many,TRBJ2-7,NA,TGTGCCAGCAGCTTAGCGGGACAATACGAGCAGTACTTC,CASSLAGQYEQYF
TRBV10-3,14,few,TRBJ1-3,NA,TGTGCCATCAGTGGGGACGCTAAAGGAAACACCATATATTTT,CAISGDAKGNTIYF
TRBV4-2,13,NA,TRBJ1-1,NA,TGTGCCAGCAGCTTTGACTGGGGAACTGAAGCTTTCTTT,CASSFDWGTEAFF
TRBV5-6,14,NA,TRBJ1-1,NA,TGTGCCAGCAGGGCGGGCCCGCGGGGCACTGAAGCTTTCTTT,CASRAGPRGTEAFF
TRBV11-1,14,NA,TRBJ1-1,NA,TGTGCCAGCAGCCTCCAAGCGGCAAACACTGAAGCTTTCTTT,CASSLQAANTEAFF
TRBV30,13,NA,TRBJ2-7,TRBD1,TGTGCCTGGGCGGGACAGGCTTCCTACGAGCAGTACTTC,CAWAGQASYEQYF
TRBV25-1,11,NA,TRBJ1-1,NA,TGTGCCAGCGCCGTTGTTGGTGAAGCTTTCTTT,CASAVVGEAFF
TRBV30,12,NA,TRBJ2-1,NA,TGTGCCTGGAGTTCCCTGGGGGATGAGCAGTTCTTC,CAWSSLGDEQFF
TRBV7-9,16,NA,TRBJ1-2,NA,TGTGCCAGCAGCTCCGGCCGGGCATCCCCCCGGGATGGCTACACCTTC,CASSSGRASPRDGYTF
TRBV30,14,NA,TRBJ1-2,NA,TGTGCCTGGAGGAGGGGGGACTCTTCAGTTGGCTACACCTTC,CAWRRGDSSVGYTF
TRBV30,14,NA,TRBJ2-1,NA,TGTGCCTGGAGTTTAGGGCAGAGATACAATGAGCAGTTCTTC,CAWSLGQRYNEQFF
TRBV27,13,NA,TRBJ1-5,TRBD1,TGTGCCAGCAGTTGGGGACAGGGTCAGCCCCAGCATTTT,CASSWGQGQPQHF
TRBV4-3,15,NA,TRBJ1-2,NA,TGCGCCAGCAGCCAGGATGGACAGTCCTCCTATGGCTACACCTTC,CASSQDGQSSYGYTF
TRBV30,16,NA,TRBJ1-1,NA,TGTGCCTACGGGCCGGGACATAAGACGGGGAACACTGAAGCTTTCTTT,CAYGPGHKTGNTEAFF
TRBV6-5,12,NA,TRBJ1-1,NA,TGTGCCAGCAGTTACTCAGGAAAGGAAGCTTTCTTT,CASSYSGKEAFF
TRBV15,13,NA,TRBJ2-5,TRBD1,TGTGCCACCCGGACAGGGGATTCAGAGACCCAGTACTTC,CATRTGDSETQYF
TRBV7-2,16,NA,TRBJ1-2,NA,TGTGCCAGCAGCTTAACAGTGGGGCAGGGGAACTATGGCTACACCTTC,CASSLTVGQGNYGYTF
TRBV7-9,14,NA,TRBJ2-2,NA,TGTGCCAGCAGCACTGACTTGAACACCGGGGAGCTGTTTTTT,CASSTDLNTGELFF
TRBV29-1,12,few,TRBJ1-1,TRBD1,TGCAGCTTAAGACAGGGTTCCACTGAAGCTTTCTTT,CSLRQGSTEAFF
TRBV19,13,few,TRBJ1-1,TRBD1,TGTGCCAGTAGTACACAGGGGGATACTGAAGCTTTCTTT,CASSTQGDTEAFF
TRBV7-2,14,many,TRBJ2-4,TRBD1,TGTGCCAGCAGCGACAGGGTAGCCAAAAACATTCAGTACTTC,CASSDRVAKNIQYF
TRBV6-6,14,NA,TRBJ2-7,TRBD1,TGTGCCAGCAGTTCAGGACAGGTTCACTACGAGCAGTACTTC,CASSSGQVHYEQYF